The following is a T cell receptor (beta chain) sequence with its context. Measured with immunoSEQ multiplex PCR; TCRdb has only the in-frame clones, and not every one. The sample yields approximately 68,000 clones, about nine tenths seen once. With 7 bases removed from V and 8 bases from J, the gap between germline ends came to 14 bases. CDR1 LNHDA and CDR2 SQIVND come from the germline V gene (reference sequence). The CDR3 loop spans 12 amino acids. This specimen belongs to a study of T cell changes during pregnancy in multiple sclerosis. This chain links TRBV19 with TRBJ1-2, with no clear D. This clonotype was sampled from a female donor in good health, enrolled as a control in a pregnancy study. The sample in question was peripheral blood, obtained in the third trimester of pregnancy. The CDR3 is CASTRPGVGYTF. CDR3 coding DNA: TGTGCCAGTACCCGACCGGGTGTCGGCTACACCTTC.